This T cell receptor (beta chain) is from a study of early T cells in non-severe SARS-CoV-2 infection. Study overall: Unsorted whole blood bulk RNA was sequenced, with unpaired chains.

From germline, CDR1 is ENHRY and CDR2 SYGVKD. This CDR3 is built from 15 residues. TCRdb reanalysed the 5' RACE reads using MiXCR and keeps one entry per CDR3 protein. The sample has 70,000 to 85,000 distinct CDR3 sequences; 9% to 15% are singletons. Comments on this clonotype: At one end, the junction sequence differs from germline, possibly due to a read error.

This clonotype was obtained from an adult who was a healthcare worker with PCR-confirmed SARS-CoV-2 infection or an uninfected control (not recorded which). This chain links TRBV10-3 with TRBJ1-1; 7 bases are a match to TRBD1. Source material: whole blood. CDR3 protein: CAISEGRQGDTEALF. The CDR3 DNA sequence: TGTGCCATCAGTGAGGGAAGACAGGGAGACACTGAAGCTCTCTTT.